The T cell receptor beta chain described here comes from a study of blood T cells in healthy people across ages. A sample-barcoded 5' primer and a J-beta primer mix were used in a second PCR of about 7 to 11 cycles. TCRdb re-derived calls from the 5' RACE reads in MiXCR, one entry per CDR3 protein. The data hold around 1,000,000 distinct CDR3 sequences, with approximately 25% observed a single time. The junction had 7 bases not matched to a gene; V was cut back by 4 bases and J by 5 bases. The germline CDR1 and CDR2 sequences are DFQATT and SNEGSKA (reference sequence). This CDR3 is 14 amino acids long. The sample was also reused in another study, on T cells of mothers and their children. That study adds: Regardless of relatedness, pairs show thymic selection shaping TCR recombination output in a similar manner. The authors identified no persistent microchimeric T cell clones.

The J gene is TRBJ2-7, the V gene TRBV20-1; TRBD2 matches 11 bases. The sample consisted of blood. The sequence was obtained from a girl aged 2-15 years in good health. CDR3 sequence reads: CSATLAGVPHEQYF. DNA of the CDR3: TGCAGTGCTACACTAGCGGGAGTTCCCCACGAGCAGTACTTC.